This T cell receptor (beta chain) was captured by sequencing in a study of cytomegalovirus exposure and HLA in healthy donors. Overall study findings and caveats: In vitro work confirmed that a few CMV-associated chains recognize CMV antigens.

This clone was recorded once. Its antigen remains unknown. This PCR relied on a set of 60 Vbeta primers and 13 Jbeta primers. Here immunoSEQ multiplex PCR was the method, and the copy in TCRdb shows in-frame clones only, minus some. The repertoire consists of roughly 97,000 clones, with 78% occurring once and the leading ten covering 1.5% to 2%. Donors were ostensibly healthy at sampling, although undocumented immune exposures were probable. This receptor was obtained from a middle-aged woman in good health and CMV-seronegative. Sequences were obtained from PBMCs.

The CDR3 is CASSLSPAGGPREQYF. The CDR3 bases are TGTGCCAGCAGTTTATCCCCTGCGGGAGGGCCGAGGGAGCAGTACTTC. This chain uses TRBV27 with TRBJ2-7; TRBD2 agrees at 9 bases. V lost 0 bases and J lost 7; bases outside the gene matches: 10. The CDR3 consists of 16 residues. CDR1 and CDR2 (germline): MNHEY, SMNVEV (reference sequence).